What follows is one TCR beta chain and its context. Antigen: not known. Germline is not matched at one junction end, which may reflect a read error. These data are taken from a study of tumor-infiltrating lymphocytes in primary liver carcinoma. Looking at the study overall: Men as well as women, aged 30 to 69 years, made up the patients. The study's findings and limits: Tumor-blood pairs (like tumor-adjacent pairs) overlapped less than tumor region pairs did.

Germline V gene data show CDR1 as LNHDA and CDR2 as SQIVND (reference sequence). The length of the CDR3 is 15 residues. For each extraction, RNA and DNA were obtained together from 20-30 mg of unsorted bulk tissue. Patients underwent resection of primary liver carcinoma. Starting material of around 460 ng total RNA yielded TCR beta cDNA via a constant-region primer. Modified slightly, ARM-PCR produced TCR beta libraries over three nested multiplex PCR rounds. For about 11 cycles apiece, the opening two PCR rounds ran with TRBV1-TRBV30 forward primers and a C-beta reverse primer. Via MiXCR, TCRdb re-called the multiplex PCR reads, giving one row per CDR3 protein. The sample shows tens of thousands of distinct CDR3 sequences, around 72% of them seen only once.

This clonotype originated in a man aged 35 to 55 with primary liver carcinoma and hepatitis B virus infection. V gene TRBV19 combines with J gene TRBJ2-2, with D possibly being TRBD2 (6 bases). Material for sequencing was liver tumor tissue from sampling region 2. Subset indicated: tumor region T2, inferior pole. This CDR3 reads CACSAPGTHAGELFF. CDR3 DNA: TGTGCCTGTAGCGCACCCGGGACTCACGCCGGGGAGCTGTTTTTT.